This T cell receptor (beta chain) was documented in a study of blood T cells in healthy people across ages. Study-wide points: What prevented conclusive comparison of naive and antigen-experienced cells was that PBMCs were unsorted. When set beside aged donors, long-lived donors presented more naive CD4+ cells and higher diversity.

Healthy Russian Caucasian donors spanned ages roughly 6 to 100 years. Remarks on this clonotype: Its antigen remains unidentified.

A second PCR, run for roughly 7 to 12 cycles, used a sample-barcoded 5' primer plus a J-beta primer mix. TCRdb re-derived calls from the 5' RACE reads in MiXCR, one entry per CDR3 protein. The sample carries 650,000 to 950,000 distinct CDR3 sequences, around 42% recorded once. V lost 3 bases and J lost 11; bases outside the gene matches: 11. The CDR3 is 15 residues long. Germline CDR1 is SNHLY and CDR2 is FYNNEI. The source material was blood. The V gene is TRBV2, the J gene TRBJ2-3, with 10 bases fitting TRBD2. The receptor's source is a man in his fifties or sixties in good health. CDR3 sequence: CASSDRLAGDGKQYF. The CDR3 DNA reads TGTGCCAGCAGTGATCGACTAGCGGGCGACGGGAAGCAGTATTTT.